This paragraph covers one TCR beta chain sequence. Its specific antigen is unknown. No base-level quality is on record; no much larger clone is a single base apart. The library was made by the immunoSEQ multiplex PCR assay. A mixture of 60 forward primers for TCR Vbeta segments and 13 reverse primers for TCR Jbeta segments was used in the multiplex PCR. A multiplex PCR assay on genomic DNA amplified the CDR3 region of rearranged TCR beta genes. Amplified TCR beta libraries were sequenced as 87-base-pair reads on the Illumina HiSeq System. As for how the authors treated the data: A later analysis counted approximately 84 million unique TCR beta chains across the 550 to 700 repertoires, and roughly 10 million of these chains were shared by at least two donors. To remove PCR and sequencing errors, raw reads were error-corrected and collapsed into unique sequences using a nearest-neighbor algorithm that merged closely related sequences. V, D and J gene segments were assigned by aligning CDR3 sequences to IMGT reference sequences. For a sequence to be retained, at least a six-nucleotide match to both a V gene segment and a J gene segment was required. A rearrangement counted as productive if the CDR3 had no stop codons and remained in frame with V and J, and every other rearrangement counted as non-productive. Following IMGT convention, CDR3 was defined as the stretch from the second conserved V-encoded cysteine up to the conserved J-encoded phenylalanine. In an earlier analysis of more than 550 of the donors, sequences lacking an unambiguous match to a single V gene segment were excluded. An earlier analysis of 450 to 650 of the donors called V segments functional above 56.7% productive rearrangements and segregating when the between-donor standard deviation exceeded 5%. A statistical classification framework was built to diagnose cytomegalovirus status from the catalog of TCR beta chain sequences. A later analysis assigned V and J genes by comparing TCR nucleotide sequences with IMGT/GENE-DB human TR gene sequences. The TCRdist pipeline was used in a later analysis to assign CDR3 sequences and most-parsimonious VDJ recombination scenarios. In a later analysis, every TCR beta chain was defined by the combination of its CDR3 amino acid sequence and its V-gene family, and reads without a unique V-gene family were dropped. A later analysis removed 592 highly shared, low-generation-probability nucleotide sequences to deal with suspected cross-contamination and a sequencing artifact. A later analysis calculated a clonal expansion index for each public chain from normalized within-repertoire ranks of inferred template counts. In a later analysis, generation probabilities were computed using a VDJ recombination model fitted to out-of-frame rearrangements, and the results were checked against IGoR. In a later analysis, TCR-TCR, TCR-HLA and TCR-CMV co-occurrence was scored with hypergeometric tests, and a repertoire-size bias correction was applied to TCR pairs. False discovery rates were estimated in a later analysis by permuting HLA or CMV assignments 20 times. In a later analysis, co-occurring TCRs were grouped using DBSCAN, and TCRdist sequence similarity was added for clustering within HLA-allele-positive subsets. For co-occurrence clustering, repertoires with fewer than 30,000 or more than 120,000 public chains were excluded, along with 4 to 6 repertoires with anomalous nucleotide sharing. What TCRdb holds here is the immuneACCESS table cut down to in-frame rearrangements. Part of the clones is not present; checked against another copy, under half of the missing clones reflect an unresolved V gene, and the others are unexplained. Clone size and the V and J calls come from that table; the DNA yielded D and trimming. Present in this sample are around 170,000 clones, about 81% of which were seen just once. Roughly 0.73% of the sample is taken by the ten largest.

In total, around 600 healthy bone marrow donors made up the cohort. All cohort members were sampled while nominally healthy, although unrecorded immune exposures were likely present. The donor was CMV seronegative and belonged to the group of over 350 seronegative cohort members. Each donor provided a peripheral blood sample, and peripheral blood mononuclear cells were used for TCR beta sequencing. The Qiagen DNeasy Blood Extraction Kit was used to extract genomic DNA from the blood cell samples. These data come from a study of cytomegalovirus exposure and HLA in healthy donors (dated by TCRdb to the late 2010s). For context, the study as a whole: An earlier analysis of 587 of the donors reported 276 Gb of sequence data and 95 million to 130 million unique TCR beta sequences obtained from around 170 million T cells. The study was designed to test whether signatures of past pathogen exposure could be identified by cataloging public T cell receptors. The genetic ancestry cluster associated with self-reported Caucasian donors included over 80% of the 300 to 400 genotyped donors. To study patterns of TCR occurrence, a later analysis re-analyzed previously published TCR beta repertoires from around 670 donors and added high-resolution HLA genotyping. Alongside the repertoire data, information on donor age, sex, ethnicity and CMV serostatus was compiled. Along with the approximately 620-subject first cohort, a separate validation cohort of over a hundred different subjects was used. On average, 235,054 unique TCR beta nucleotide sequences were sequenced per donor among roughly 430 genotyped donors of the cohort, with around 19% of those sequences being non-productive. All discovery cohort repertoires had been generated on a single sequencing platform. To predict cytomegalovirus infection status, the study combined high-throughput TCR immunosequencing, statistical association of individual TCRs with disease status, and machine learning. An earlier analysis of about 620 of the donors applied high-throughput TCR beta sequencing to assess whether each TCR beta V gene segment acted as functional or pseudogenic. The study used immunosequencing to profile the T cell repertoires of 600 to 850 subjects and linked those repertoires to cytomegalovirus serostatus. Genome-wide SNP genotypes for about 60% of the roughly 700 donors were used in a later genetic analysis, which treated that subset as a discovery cohort. The number of donors typed differed by locus, with roughly 620-630 for A, B, C, DRB1 and DQB1, approximately 500 for DQA1, 600 to 610 for DPA1, and around 450 for DPB1. The later analysis used no new phenotypic data to find candidate immune exposures, relying instead on TCR beta sequences and their occurrence across donors. An early release that covered 640 HLA-typed donors contained approximately 300 gigabases of sequencing data and about 84 million unique TCR sequences. HLA typing included class I and class II loci at four-digit resolution. Roughly 5 DR-DQ haplotypes were treated as single units for association and clustering because of strong linkage in the cohort.

Broader findings and caveats from the paper: In a later genetic analysis, fewer N-insertions in productive TCRs were reported among donors in an Asian-associated ancestry cluster than the 666-donor mean. V-gene and J-gene trimming of TCR beta chains was associated with a missense DCLRE1C variant in a later genetic analysis, and the association was replicated in an independent cohort. According to the authors, the approach could potentially be generalized to other disease states and immunological phenotypes. Three of the identified cytomegalovirus-associated TCR beta chains were confirmed in vitro to be specific for cytomegalovirus antigens. A later analysis reported that several top co-occurrence clusters appeared linked to parvovirus B19, influenza, CMV and Epstein-Barr virus. This cohort had only TCR beta chains sequenced, and the lack of alpha or paired-chain data limited which features could be detected. Strong co-occurrence of HLA alleles, especially DR and DQ, made assigning TCR associations to individual alleles difficult. Approximately 16 rarely observed V segments, including chromosome 9 orphons, were excluded from the earlier analysis of several hundred of the donors because counts were too low. A further reported finding was that TCR beta sequences accurately predicted the HLA-A and HLA-B alleles for most subjects in the first cohort. Correlated functional status among segregating V segments might be attributable to linkage disequilibrium, but an unknown experimental factor could not be ruled out. In a later analysis, around 15,000 TCR beta sequences were associated with specific HLA alleles at a false discovery rate of 0.05. According to a later analysis, TCR association rates differed among HLA loci, with DRB1 alleles showing the most associated TCRs and HLA-C alleles showing the fewest. Presence/absence analyses assumed roughly uniform sequencing depth across donors, an assumption that may not hold. Most CMV-associated TCR beta chains appeared to be HLA-restricted in a later analysis, and the HLA associations seemed to be driven largely by CMV exposure. While some public TCRs were present in many individuals, most TCR sequences turned up only very rarely across donors. In an earlier analysis of 587 of the donors, most TCR beta V segments appeared in productive rearrangements about 87% or about 30% of the time, broadly matching IMGT annotations. Compared with equally common non-associated chains, HLA-associated TCR beta chains in a later analysis were more clonally expanded and had lower generation probabilities. A group of highly shared sequence variants was considered likely to be a technical artifact of the sequencing pipeline. The study listed 170 or so TCR beta chains as associated with cytomegalovirus. The classifier was reported to diagnose cytomegalovirus status with high specificity and sensitivity in both the original cohort and the validation cohort. CMV serostatus was the only immune exposure information available for the cohort. Because some donors lacked HLA typing at each locus, the association tests relied only on the typed subset.

The receptor's source is a woman under 30 in good health and CMV-seronegative. Sequenced sample: PBMCs.

The CDR3: CASSPPNRANLHF. Read as DNA, the sequence is TGCGCCAGCAGCCCGCCCAACAGGGCCAATCTCCACTTT. The chain was built from TRBV5-1 and TRBJ1-6; TRBD1 might be the D gene, on 6 matching bases. V drops 4 bases and J drops 16 bases, leaving 18 bases in between. CDR1 and CDR2 are read off the germline V gene as SGHRS and YFSETQ. The CDR3 numbers 13 residues from cysteine through phenylalanine. The retained sequence is limited to the CDR3, 39 bases, with the frame set at the first base.